This TCR beta chain was captured in a study of breast tumors, draining lymph nodes, adjacent tissues. The study's findings and limits: Compared with lymph nodes, tumors were less diverse; compared with nontumor tissue, more. That most tumor T cells come from lymph nodes remained unproven. Compared with basal-like, luminal-like tumors shared significantly more repertoire with nontumor tissue. Findings are consistent with lymph node origin and intratumoral expansion of most tumor T cells.

Trimming stripped 4 bases from V and 4 bases from J, with 9 bases between. The CDR3 sequence is 12 residues long. Germline CDR1 GTSNPN, CDR2 SVGIG (reference sequence). TCRdb reprocessed the multiplex PCR reads via MiXCR and lists one record per CDR3 protein. The sample records tens of thousands of distinct CDR3 sequences, 20% to 25% being singletons. As concerns this clonotype: Its target is unknown.

The V and J genes are TRBV30 and TRBJ2-3, with D perhaps TRBD1 (5 bases). Sequencing was carried out using breast tumor tissue. The receptor was derived from a female donor with breast cancer. Some clones in this sample may be carry-over from other donors' samples. DNA of the CDR3: TGTGCCTGGAAAAGGGGTGCAGATACGCAGTATTTT. It specifies CAWKRGADTQYF.